What follows are 13 T cell receptor beta chains derived from one specimen sequenced in a study of blood T cell repertoires in COVID-19. The data were produced by immunoSEQ multiplex PCR, yet TCRdb's version contains in-frame clones alone and is incomplete. The sample has about 150,000 clones, 75% to 90% seen once. The sequencing input was peripheral blood. Receptors originate from a man aged 18 to 30 with COVID-19, enrolled during active disease.

The J gene is TRBJ2-2, the V gene TRBV18; tentative D call: TRBD2 (5 bases). CDR3 size: 16 residues. Per germline, CDR1 KGHSH and CDR2 LQKENI. V was clipped by 3 bases and J by 3 bases, with 14 bases between them. The CDR3 DNA reads as TGTGCCAGCTCACCGATACCGGGAACCTACACCGGGGAGCTGTTTTTT. This translates into CASSPIPGTYTGELFF. Combining the CDR3 with reference TRBV18 and TRBJ2-2 gives the whole variable domain NAGVMQNPRHLVRRRGQEARLRCSPMKGHSHVYWYRQLPEEGLKFMVYLQKENIIDESGMPKERFSAEFPKEGPSILRIQQVVRGDSAAYFCASSPIPGTYTGELFFGEGSRLTVL.

The rearrangement joins TRBV7-6 to TRBJ2-7, with D maybe TRBD1 (5 bases). V lost 0 bases and J 5 bases, leaving 11 bases between the germline ends. The CDR3 has 14 amino acids. Germline CDR1 and CDR2: SGHVS and FNYEAQ. CDR3 protein: CASSLAGIGDEQYF. The CDR3 DNA is TGTGCCAGCAGCTTAGCGGGAATAGGGGACGAGCAGTACTTC.

Of note for this clone: An end of the junction does not agree with germline; a read error may underlie this. The chain recombines TRBV5-6 with TRBJ1-4; possible D gene TRBD1, 5 bases. The CDR3 loop spans 11 amino acids. Germline V gene data show CDR1 as SGHDT and CDR2 as YYEEEE. The CDR3 is CASSWGGKLLF. In DNA, the CDR3 is TGTGCCAGCAGCTGGGGGGGAAAACTGCTTTTT.

The rearrangement uses TRBV7-8 and TRBJ2-5, with D possibly TRBD2 on 6 matching bases. The CDR3 is 17 residues long. Germline CDR1 is SGHVS and CDR2 is FQNEAQ. The V and J ends lost 5 bases and 0 bases respectively, with 19 bases between them. CDR3 loop: CASSLSRASEYQETQYF. As DNA, the CDR3 is TGTGCCAGCAGCCTTAGCCGGGCTAGCGAGTACCAAGAGACCCAGTACTTC.

This rearrangement joins TRBV10-2 to TRBJ2-3, with 7 bases fitting TRBD2. From germline, CDR1 is WSHSY and CDR2 SAAADI. The CDR3 extends over 15 amino acids. With V trimmed by 7 bases and J by 0 bases, 7 bases remained unmatched. CDR3 in amino acids: CASMSSGASTDTQYF. In DNA, the CDR3 is TGCGCCAGCATGTCTAGCGGAGCTAGCACAGATACGCAGTATTTT.

This chain links TRBV2 with TRBJ2-7; a weak D match, TRBD1 (5 bases). The CDR3 length is 15 residues. The germline V and J ends were trimmed by 3 bases and 0 bases, with 12 bases remaining between them. The V gene's germline CDR1 is SNHLY and CDR2 FYNNEI. The CDR3 coding sequence is TGTGCCAGCAGTGATTTAGGCAGGGTCTCCTACGAGCAGTACTTC. This sequence encodes CASSDLGRVSYEQYF.

This chain links TRBV3-1 (or the pseudogene TRBV3-2) with TRBJ2-7; D possibly corresponds to TRBD2 (5 bases). The germline gives CDR1 LGHDT, CDR2 YNNKEL (reference sequence). V was shortened by 4 bases and J by 9 bases, with 19 bases between the two germline ends. The CDR3 extends over 14 amino acids. CDR3 DNA sequence: TGTGCCAGCAGCCGCGGCTTTAGGGAGATGGGGCAGTACTTC. Encoded protein: CASSRGFREMGQYF.

The chain couples TRBV15 to TRBJ2-4; the D gene is possibly TRBD2 (6 bases). The germline V gene has CDR1 LNHNV and CDR2 YYDKDF (reference sequence). The CDR3 has 14 residues. V was clipped by 5 bases and J by 9 bases, with 17 bases between them. For the CDR3, the DNA is TGTGCCACCAGCGGACTCCAGGGTAGCGGCATTCAGTACTTC. The encoded protein is CATSGLQGSGIQYF.

This chain links TRBV6-5 with TRBJ2-1, with 8 bases lining up with TRBD1. Germline-derived CDR1 and CDR2 are MNHEY and SVGAGI. Unmatched junction bases numbered 3, after V lost 7 bases and J lost 7 bases. The CDR3 has 12 residues. The CDR3 coding sequence is TGTGCCAGCACAAGGACAGGGAATGAGCAGTTCTTC. Encoded protein: CASTRTGNEQFF.

The chain combines TRBV9 with TRBJ2-3; TRBD2 matches at 9 bases. Germline trimming cut 0 bases from V and 2 bases from J; bases unmatched to any gene: 4. The length of the CDR3 is 16 residues. Germline CDR1 and CDR2: SGDLS and YYNGEE. The DNA of the CDR3 is TGTGCCAGCAGCGTAGGACTAGCGGATTTCACAGATACGCAGTATTTT. Its protein is CASSVGLADFTDTQYF. Filled out from reference TRBV9 and TRBJ2-3, the complete variable domain reads DSGVTQTPKHLITATGQRVTLRCSPRSGDLSVYWYQQSLDQGLQFLIQYYNGEERAKGNILERFSAQQFPDLHSELNLSSLELGDSALYFCASSVGLADFTDTQYFGPGTRLTVL.

The chain has TRBV12-3 or TRBV12-4 and TRBJ1-2; D might be TRBD1 (6 bases). Between the trimmed V and J ends, which lost 6 bases and 4 bases, there was a span of 6 bases. CDR3 size: 11 residues. CDR3 DNA sequence: TGTGCCAGCAGGACAGGCTATGGCTACACCTTC. Its protein product is CASRTGYGYTF.

The V gene is TRBV19, the J gene TRBJ2-2, with 11 bases that match TRBD2. The trim removed 5 bases at V and 6 bases at J, leaving 11 bases unmatched. The germline gives CDR1 LNHDA, CDR2 SQIVND (reference sequence). The CDR3 is made up of 17 amino acids. CDR3 DNA: TGTGCCAGTAGTGGCGGGACTAGCGGACAACTGGCCGGGGAGCTGTTTTTT. Translated: CASSGGTSGQLAGELFF.

The J gene is TRBJ2-7, the V gene TRBV5-1, with TRBD1 identical over 8 bases. V trimming: 3 bases; J trimming: 2 bases; junction bases outside the gene matches: 7. The CDR3 is 15 residues long. Germline CDR1 and CDR2: SGHRS and YFSETQ. This CDR3 is CASSSRDRIPYEQYF. CDR3 DNA: TGCGCCAGCAGCTCCCGGGACAGGATTCCCTACGAGCAGTACTTC. The full variable domain, completed using reference TRBV5-1 and TRBJ2-7, is KAGVTQTPRYLIKTRGQQVTLSCSPISGHRSVSWYQQTPGQGLQFLFEYFSETQRNKGNFPGRFSGRQFSNSRSEMNVSTLELGDSALYLCASSSRDRIPYEQYFGPGTRLTVT.